Detailed here is one T cell receptor beta chain. The antigen is unknown. This sample is drawn from a study of T cell repertoires in cytomegalovirus infection. Study-wide points: Frequencies of public TCR beta families were cumulated, and this identified carriers of CMV plus the relevant HLA. The ex vivo response was dominated by HLA-C-restricted CMV-specific TCR beta clonotypes.

CDR1 and CDR2 from the germline V gene are SGHVT and SQSDAQ. Between the trimmed V and J ends, which lost 8 bases and 6 bases, there was a span of 17 bases. This CDR3 comprises 14 residues. TCRdb recomputed calls from the reads with MiXCR, one row per CDR3 protein. Among about 740,000 distinct CDR3 sequences listed, less than 40% were seen once. Sequenced input: PBMCs. This TCR was sampled from a human donor in good health (CMV status not recorded). Some clones in this sample may be carry-over from other donors' samples. The V gene is TRBV7-4, the J gene TRBJ1-5; tentatively, D is TRBD1 (6 bases). The CDR3 region has the DNA TGTGCCAGCGGGATTGTTACGGACAGTCAGCCCCAGCATTTT. Encoded protein: CASGIVTDSQPQHF. The variable domain in full, with the rest retrieved from reference TRBV7-4 and TRBJ1-5, is GAGVSQSPRYKVAKRGRDVALRCDSISGHVTLYWYRQTLGQGSEVLTYSQSDAQRDKSGRPSGRFSAERPERSVSTLKIQRTEQGDSAVYLCASGIVTDSQPQHFGDGTRLSIL.